This passage covers 5 T cell receptor beta chains from one sample sequenced in a study of early T cells in non-severe SARS-CoV-2 infection. Each CDR3 protein gets one entry after TCRdb re-called the 5' RACE reads with MiXCR. The sample has approximately 71,000 distinct CDR3 sequences, 12% seen once. The sequenced material came from whole blood. The receptors originated from an adult who was a healthcare worker with PCR-confirmed SARS-CoV-2 infection or an uninfected control (not recorded which).

This clonotype was counted only a few times. The rearrangement links TRBV29-1 to TRBJ2-3; 7 nucleotides agree with TRBD2. The CDR3 loop spans 14 amino acids. The germline V gene encodes CDR1 SQVTM and CDR2 ANQGSEA. The J segment lost 2 bases and the V segment lost 4 bases, leaving 6 bases of the junction unmatched. The CDR3 coding sequence is TGCAGCGTTGGGGGGGGTGGTTCCACAGATACGCAGTATTTT. It is translated as CSVGGGGSTDTQYF.

This clonotype was picked up a small number of times. CDR3 DNA: TGCGCCAGCTCTTCCGGGGGGACGTCATACGAGCAGTACTTC. This gives the protein CASSSGGTSYEQYF. The V call is TRBV5-1, the J call TRBJ2-7, with 7 bases lining up with TRBD2. CDR1 and CDR2 from the germline V gene are SGHRS and YFSETQ. The CDR3 runs 14 residues. V was clipped by 7 bases and J by 4 bases; unmatched bases: 11.

This clonotype was observed a handful of times. This chain's CDR3 is CASSYWFSGANTEAFF. CDR3 in DNA: TGTGCCAGCAGTTACTGGTTCAGTGGGGCGAACACTGAAGCTTTCTTT. The rearrangement joins TRBV6-5 to TRBJ1-1; D perhaps matches TRBD1 (5 bases). CDR3 size: 16 residues. The germline V gene has CDR1 MNHEY and CDR2 SVGAGI. Trimming took 1 base from V and 1 from J, leaving 13 bases between them.

The chain combines TRBV10-3 with TRBJ1-2; possible D gene TRBD1, 6 bases. V lost 3 bases, J lost 10 bases, and 12 bases lay in between. The CDR3 contains 12 residues. CDR1 and CDR2 from the germline V gene are ENHRY and SYGVKD. CDR3 sequence (DNA): TGTGCCATCAGTGACTCCAGGGACATCTACACCTTC. Translating gives CAISDSRDIYTF.

The chain is built from TRBV12-3 or TRBV12-4 and TRBJ1-2, with no clear D. The length of the CDR3 is 14 residues. V lost 6 bases to trimming and J lost 4 bases, with 15 bases between them. CDR3 sequence: CASRRRPPFYGYTF. The CDR3 DNA sequence: TGTGCCAGCAGGCGGCGACCGCCCTTCTATGGCTACACCTTC.